These T cell receptor beta chains were read from a single sample in a study of cytomegalovirus exposure and HLA in healthy donors. The data were produced by immunoSEQ multiplex PCR, yet TCRdb's version contains in-frame clones alone and is incomplete. The sample consists of about 150,000 clones, about 80% of them appearing once. The material sequenced was PBMCs. These receptors were collected from a man aged 40-49 years in good health and CMV-seronegative. The CDR3 runs from the conserved cysteine through the conserved F or W. The order of the fields is J gene, V gene, D gene, CDR3 protein. D genes are given only for firm matches.

j_call: TRBJ2-5
v_call: TRBV9
d_call: NA
cdr3_aa: CASRPGRVSLETQYF

j_call: TRBJ1-5
v_call: TRBV19
d_call: NA
cdr3_aa: CASRTGGTSNQPQHF

j_call: TRBJ2-3
v_call: TRBV5-6
d_call: TRBD2
cdr3_aa: CASSSGLGGTDTQYF

j_call: TRBJ2-4
v_call: TRBV14
d_call: NA
cdr3_aa: CASSQGRGMGNIQYF

j_call: TRBJ2-7
v_call: TRBV18
d_call: NA
cdr3_aa: CASSPRRSSYEQYF

j_call: TRBJ1-2
v_call: TRBV4-1
d_call: TRBD1
cdr3_aa: CASSRAQGMGANYGYTF

j_call: TRBJ1-6
v_call: TRBV7-2
d_call: TRBD1
cdr3_aa: CASSRGQGNFSPLHF

j_call: TRBJ1-5
v_call: TRBV18
d_call: TRBD1
cdr3_aa: CASSPSEGAGQPQHF

j_call: TRBJ2-7
v_call: TRBV5-4
d_call: TRBD2
cdr3_aa: CASSLGLAGGPGEQYF

j_call: TRBJ2-5
v_call: TRBV7-2
d_call: NA
cdr3_aa: CASRQASAQYF

j_call: TRBJ2-1
v_call: TRBV19
d_call: NA
cdr3_aa: CASSRYGLTSSYNEQFF

j_call: TRBJ2-1
v_call: TRBV6-5
d_call: NA
cdr3_aa: CASKIGGGPRNEQFF

j_call: TRBJ2-7
v_call: TRBV2
d_call: TRBD2
cdr3_aa: CASSGGRGNEQYF

j_call: TRBJ2-3
v_call: TRBV20-1
d_call: NA
cdr3_aa: CSGKIQDTQYF

j_call: TRBJ2-7
v_call: TRBV6-6
d_call: NA
cdr3_aa: CASSPPPGHTSYEQYF

j_call: TRBJ2-5
v_call: TRBV2
d_call: NA
cdr3_aa: CASGDIPETQYF

j_call: TRBJ2-5
v_call: TRBV5-4
d_call: TRBD2
cdr3_aa: CAVSSGLAGGYVETQYF

j_call: TRBJ2-5
v_call: TRBV30
d_call: TRBD1
cdr3_aa: CAWRFRDRVRQTQYF

j_call: TRBJ2-3
v_call: TRBV7-2
d_call: NA
cdr3_aa: CASSLRLGGPSTDTQYF

j_call: TRBJ1-1
v_call: TRBV19
d_call: NA
cdr3_aa: CASSRRGTEAFF

j_call: TRBJ1-3
v_call: TRBV12-5
d_call: TRBD1
cdr3_aa: CASGLDRGNTIYF

j_call: TRBJ1-2
v_call: TRBV7-9
d_call: TRBD1
cdr3_aa: CSSSPGTGGVRNGYTF

j_call: TRBJ1-1
v_call: TRBV20-1
d_call: NA
cdr3_aa: CSATMGPEAFF

j_call: TRBJ2-1
v_call: TRBV5-4
d_call: NA
cdr3_aa: CASSPASSYNEQFF

j_call: TRBJ1-5
v_call: TRBV18
d_call: NA
cdr3_aa: CASSPEVNQPQHF

j_call: TRBJ2-7
v_call: TRBV19
d_call: TRBD2
cdr3_aa: CASSFAGGYEQYF

j_call: TRBJ1-3
v_call: TRBV7-2
d_call: NA
cdr3_aa: CASSFSGTASSGNTIYF

j_call: TRBJ2-5
v_call: TRBV19
d_call: TRBD2
cdr3_aa: CASREREGRETQYF

j_call: TRBJ2-5
v_call: TRBV7-3
d_call: NA
cdr3_aa: CASSLAGRQETQYF

j_call: TRBJ2-3
v_call: TRBV15
d_call: NA
cdr3_aa: CATSLGGTDTQYF

j_call: TRBJ2-7
v_call: TRBV5-4
d_call: TRBD2
cdr3_aa: CASSPVGGVTTYEQYF

j_call: TRBJ2-7
v_call: TRBV6-5
d_call: NA
cdr3_aa: CASSYTSGQAAEQYF

j_call: TRBJ1-2
v_call: TRBV4-1
d_call: NA
cdr3_aa: CASSQESVGQRLRGYTF

j_call: TRBJ1-2
v_call: TRBV4-1
d_call: NA
cdr3_aa: CASSPSSGQTYGYTF

j_call: TRBJ2-7
v_call: TRBV5-1
d_call: TRBD2
cdr3_aa: CASSFSGGYEQYF

j_call: TRBJ2-2
v_call: TRBV5-1
d_call: TRBD2
cdr3_aa: CASSGEGTSGGELFF

j_call: TRBJ1-5
v_call: TRBV18
d_call: TRBD1
cdr3_aa: CASSQDRGNNQPQHF

j_call: TRBJ2-5
v_call: TRBV7-9
d_call: NA
cdr3_aa: CASSLAGLRGTQYF

j_call: TRBJ1-5
v_call: TRBV30
d_call: TRBD1
cdr3_aa: CAWSPFVGTGGEPQHF

j_call: TRBJ2-7
v_call: TRBV5-5
d_call: NA
cdr3_aa: CASSLGGPWEQYF

j_call: TRBJ1-1
v_call: TRBV5-1
d_call: TRBD1
cdr3_aa: CASSLGQGRGMNTEAFF

j_call: TRBJ2-4
v_call: TRBV27
d_call: NA
cdr3_aa: CASTRDIRSLAKNSQYF

j_call: TRBJ2-1
v_call: TRBV4-2
d_call: TRBD2
cdr3_aa: CASSPLAGGNEQFF

j_call: TRBJ1-2
v_call: TRBV7-2
d_call: NA
cdr3_aa: CASSSRQTYYGYTF

j_call: TRBJ1-3
v_call: TRBV6-1
d_call: NA
cdr3_aa: CASSSGVGGGNTIYF

j_call: TRBJ2-7
v_call: TRBV29-1
d_call: NA
cdr3_aa: CSVVHSYSYEQYF

j_call: TRBJ2-7
v_call: TRBV28
d_call: NA
cdr3_aa: CASSLRYEQYF

j_call: TRBJ1-3
v_call: TRBV29-1
d_call: NA
cdr3_aa: CSADTPGNTIYF

j_call: TRBJ2-1
v_call: TRBV6-1
d_call: TRBD1
cdr3_aa: CASSGVPDRDNEQFF

j_call: TRBJ2-3
v_call: TRBV25-1
d_call: TRBD2
cdr3_aa: CASSEWASGTSTDTQYF

j_call: TRBJ2-5
v_call: TRBV7-7
d_call: TRBD1
cdr3_aa: CASSEEEKQGAWRREWETQYF

j_call: TRBJ2-1
v_call: TRBV12-5
d_call: TRBD1
cdr3_aa: CASRDQGAVNEQFF

j_call: TRBJ2-2
v_call: TRBV5-1
d_call: NA
cdr3_aa: CASSVTGKGGELFF

j_call: TRBJ2-5
v_call: TRBV5-4
d_call: TRBD2
cdr3_aa: CASSLVYAGGGETQYF

j_call: TRBJ1-5
v_call: TRBV7-2
d_call: NA
cdr3_aa: CASSTVYSNQPQHF

j_call: TRBJ1-1
v_call: TRBV27
d_call: NA
cdr3_aa: CASGRARGTEAFF

j_call: TRBJ1-1
v_call: TRBV5-1
d_call: NA
cdr3_aa: CASSRENSAAFF

j_call: TRBJ2-1
v_call: TRBV18
d_call: TRBD2
cdr3_aa: CASSLATSSHSYNEQFF

j_call: TRBJ1-2
v_call: TRBV4-2
d_call: NA
cdr3_aa: CASSQDQGGYTF